One sample yielded the 24 T cell receptor beta chains listed below, sequenced in a study of blood T cell repertoires in COVID-19. The method was immunoSEQ multiplex PCR; TCRdb's version includes in-frame clones alone and lacks a portion of them. The sample lists tens of thousands of clones; 75% to 90% were seen once. Sequencing used peripheral blood. These receptors all stem from a man in his fifties with active or convalescent COVID-19.

V and J are TRBV7-9 and TRBJ2-7, with TRBD1 matching 8 bases. J gave up 2 bases and V 2 bases, and 5 bases lay outside the gene matches. CDR1 SEHNR and CDR2 FQNEAQ come from the germline V gene (reference sequence). This CDR3 is built from 15 residues. CDR3 protein: CASSLQGALPYEQYF. CDR3 sequence (DNA): TGTGCCAGCAGCTTACAGGGGGCGCTTCCCTACGAGCAGTACTTC.

In this sample, this clone turned up a few times. The chain recombines TRBV18 with TRBJ2-7, with 9 bases that match TRBD2. The ends lost 2 bases at V and 3 bases at J; junction bases unmatched: 8. Germline V lookup: CDR1 KGHSH, CDR2 LQKENI. This CDR3 comprises 16 residues. The CDR3 reads CASSPDPGLALYEQYF. The CDR3 coding sequence is TGTGCCAGCTCACCAGATCCGGGACTAGCTCTCTACGAGCAGTACTTC.

The rearrangement uses TRBV24-1 and TRBJ1-4; TRBD1 is a possible D gene (6 bases). The germline V gene has CDR1 KGHDR and CDR2 SFDVKD. This CDR3 has 14 amino acids. The germline V and J ends were trimmed by 7 bases and 3 bases, with 11 bases remaining between them. Written as DNA, the CDR3 is TGTGCCACCAGCTCAGGGGTCCCTAATGAAAAACTGTTTTTT. It codes for CATSSGVPNEKLFF.

The rearrangement uses TRBV28 and TRBJ1-2; 10 positions agree with TRBD1. CDR3 size: 14 residues. Germline V CDR1 and CDR2: MDHEN, SYDVKM. Trimming at V came to 5 bases and at J to 8 bases, leaving 8 bases not matched to a gene. DNA of the CDR3: TGTGCCAGCAGTCAAGGACAGGGGGGAGGGGGCTACACCTTC. Amino acid sequence: CASSQGQGGGGYTF.

The sample holds a few counts of this clone. The rearrangement links TRBV6-5 to TRBJ1-1; D gene uncertain. Germline assignment: CDR1 MNHEY and CDR2 SVGAGI. V was trimmed by 6 bases and J by 5 bases, leaving 16 bases between them. The CDR3 covers 14 residues. CDR3 DNA sequence: TGTGCCAGCAGCCCCTCGGACGGGAGAACTGAAGCTTTCTTT. Translating it yields CASSPSDGRTEAFF.

V is TRBV5-1 and J is TRBJ2-7, with 9 bases lining up with TRBD1. Losses at the gene ends were 3 bases for V and 5 bases for J; bases not matched to a gene: 12. The CDR3 spans 16 residues. CDR1 and CDR2 (germline): SGHRS, YFSETQ. Written as DNA, the CDR3 is TGCGCCAGCAGCTCCATTCTTGGACAGGGGAAAAACGAGCAGTACTTC. Residues: CASSSILGQGKNEQYF.

This chain's CDR3 is CASRPSVREQFF. Written as DNA, the CDR3 is TGTGCCAGCAGGCCGTCTGTCCGGGAGCAGTTCTTC. This chain joins TRBV2 and TRBJ2-1; D call uncertain. This CDR3 spans 12 amino acids. Looked up from germline, CDR1 is SNHLY and CDR2 is FYNNEI. V was cut by 6 bases and J by 10 bases, with 13 bases left in between.

The chain is built from TRBV24-1 and TRBJ2-3; no clear D. There are 13 residues in the CDR3. V lost 2 bases to trimming and J lost 2 bases, with 4 bases between them. The V gene's germline CDR1 is KGHDR and CDR2 SFDVKD. CDR3 coding DNA: TGTGCCACCAGTGATTCTTACACAGATACGCAGTATTTT. Translated, it gives CATSDSYTDTQYF.

The sample holds a few counts of this clone. The rearrangement joins TRBV2 to TRBJ2-2; 8 bases match TRBD2. With 8 bases clipped from V and 3 bases from J, the junction kept 5 bases outside the gene matches. The germline CDR1 and CDR2 sequences are SNHLY and FYNNEI. The CDR3 has 14 amino acids. DNA of the CDR3: TGTGCCAGCGATACGGGGGGGGACACCGGGGAGCTGTTTTTT. Its protein is CASDTGGDTGELFF.

This chain joins TRBV5-1 and TRBJ1-4, with TRBD1 as a possible D gene (6 bases). The CDR3 length is 14 residues. Germline V lookup: CDR1 SGHRS, CDR2 YFSETQ. Trimming removed 4 bases from V and 7 bases from J, with 14 bases in between. The chain's CDR3 is CASSPLAGAEKLFF. The CDR3, as DNA: TGCGCCAGCAGCCCATTGGCAGGGGCTGAAAAACTGTTTTTT.

This clone was detected a few times. The chain has TRBV6-5 and TRBJ2-7; 7 bases are a match to TRBD1. CDR1 and CDR2 (germline): MNHEY, SVGAGI. The CDR3 runs 13 residues. Trimming at V came to 5 bases and at J to 4 bases, leaving 5 bases not matched to a gene. The DNA of the CDR3 is TGTGCCAGCAGTCCGAGACAGGGATACGAGCAGTACTTC. This sequence encodes CASSPRQGYEQYF.

The V gene is TRBV7-8, the J gene TRBJ2-7; 8 bases line up with TRBD2. The CDR3 totals 15 residues. CDR1 is SGHVS and CDR2 is FQNEAQ in the germline V gene. With V trimmed by 1 base and J by 6 bases, 8 bases remained unmatched. The CDR3 nucleotides are TGTGCCAGCAGCTTAGGAACGGGGGGGCCCGTCGAGCAGTACTTC. It translates to CASSLGTGGPVEQYF.

This chain uses TRBV27 with TRBJ1-6; 9 nucleotides match TRBD1. CDR3 size: 15 residues. The V gene's germline CDR1 is MNHEY and CDR2 SMNVEV (reference sequence). V trimming: 7 bases; J trimming: 7 bases; junction bases outside the gene matches: 8. This chain's CDR3 is CASKRDRVGNSPLHF. The CDR3 DNA sequence: TGTGCCAGCAAACGGGACAGGGTGGGAAATTCACCCCTCCACTTT.

The V call is TRBV15, the J call TRBJ1-1; 10 bases map to TRBD1. V shed 0 bases, J shed 7 bases, and the junction held 5 bases outside the gene matches. This CDR3 region has 15 residues. CDR1 and CDR2 (germline): LNHNV, YYDKDF (reference sequence). CDR3: CATSREDRGFDEAFF. For the CDR3, the DNA is TGTGCCACCAGCAGAGAGGACAGGGGGTTTGATGAAGCTTTCTTT.

The rearrangement links TRBV5-8 to TRBJ2-2; D is unclear. Between the trimmed V and J ends, which lost 0 bases and 5 bases, there was a span of 11 bases. Germline-derived CDR1 and CDR2 are SGHTS and YDEGEE. The CDR3 runs 15 residues. CDR3 nucleotides: TGTGCCAGCAGCTTGGGGAGAAGCTGGACCGGGGAGCTGTTTTTT. It translates to CASSLGRSWTGELFF.

The chain couples TRBV6-5 to TRBJ2-3, with D unclear. This CDR3 comprises 11 residues. The germline gives CDR1 MNHEY, CDR2 SVGAGI. The ends were cut back, 4 bases at V and 5 bases at J, with 4 bases in the middle. The CDR3, as DNA: TGTGCCAGCAGTTTTATAGATACGCAGTATTTT. This encodes CASSFIDTQYF.

This clone is a singleton in its sample. The chain is built from TRBV2 and TRBJ1-1; maybe TRBD1 (6 bases). The CDR3 spans 12 residues. V dropped 7 bases and J dropped 4 bases, with 10 bases sitting between them. Per the germline V gene, CDR1 is SNHLY and CDR2 is FYNNEI. The CDR3 region has the DNA TGTGCCAGCAACAGGGCAATCACTGAAGCTTTCTTT. This encodes CASNRAITEAFF.

This clone was seen just once. The gene calls are TRBV25-1 and TRBJ1-1, with D possibly TRBD1 on 6 matching bases. Trimming removed 4 bases from V and 7 bases from J, with 13 bases in between. Germline CDR1 is MGHDK and CDR2 is SYGVNS. This CDR3 comprises 13 residues. The CDR3 DNA reads TGTGCCAGCAGTGCACAGGGTTGGGGTGAAGCTTTCTTT. It encodes CASSAQGWGEAFF.

This rearrangement joins TRBV7-3 to TRBJ1-4; a weak D match, TRBD1 (5 bases). This CDR3 has 14 amino acids. In germline, CDR1 is SGHTA, CDR2 FQGTGA. V dropped 5 bases and J dropped 7 bases, with 14 bases sitting between them. CDR3 amino acids: CASSADRGSEKLFF. CDR3 in DNA: TGTGCCAGCAGCGCCGACAGAGGAAGTGAAAAACTGTTTTTT.

CDR3 DNA sequence: TGTGCCACTTACCCCCGAGGAGGGGTGGAAACTAATGAAAAACTGTTTTTT. Translated: CATYPRGGVETNEKLFF. The genes are TRBV19 and TRBJ1-4, with D perhaps TRBD1 (5 bases). The CDR3 length is 17 residues. The V end was cut by 10 bases, the J end by 1 base, with 22 bases between. Germline V gene lookup returns CDR1 LNHDA and CDR2 SQIVND (reference sequence).

The gene calls are TRBV30 and TRBJ1-1, with 10 bases identical to TRBD1. V was clipped by 0 bases and J by 13 bases; unmatched bases: 8. Germline CDR1 reads GTSNPN; CDR2 reads SVGIG (reference sequence). The CDR3 consists of 13 residues. In DNA form, the CDR3 reads TGTGCCTGGAGTGTAGGGACAGGGGTGAAAGTTTTCTTT. It yields the protein CAWSVGTGVKVFF.

Written as DNA, the CDR3 is TGTGCCAGCAGCTTAATGAGCGGGGGGACCTACAATGAGCAGTTCTTC. Amino acid sequence: CASSLMSGGTYNEQFF. The chain has TRBV5-4 and TRBJ2-1; 9 nucleotides match TRBD2. The germline V gene encodes CDR1 SGHNT and CDR2 YYREEE (reference sequence). Trimming cost V 2 bases and J 2 bases; bases outside gene matches: 5. This CDR3 spans 16 amino acids.

The chain is built from TRBV11-3 and TRBJ2-1, with D unresolved. This CDR3 spans 15 amino acids. The V end lost 4 bases, the J end lost 2 bases, and 12 bases lay between the germline ends. Per germline, CDR1 SGHNT and CDR2 YENEEA. DNA of the CDR3: TGTGCCAGCAGCTCTCGTATGGCCCCCTACAATGAGCAGTTCTTC. Amino acids: CASSSRMAPYNEQFF.

J is TRBJ2-7 and V is TRBV2; possibly TRBD2 for D (5 bases). Looked up from germline, CDR1 is SNHLY and CDR2 is FYNNEI. Trimming removed 6 bases from V and 1 base from J, with 13 bases in between. CDR3 length equals 14 residues. The CDR3 DNA follows: TGTGCCAGCAGGTACACGGACTTATCCTACGAGCAGTACTTC. This encodes CASRYTDLSYEQYF.